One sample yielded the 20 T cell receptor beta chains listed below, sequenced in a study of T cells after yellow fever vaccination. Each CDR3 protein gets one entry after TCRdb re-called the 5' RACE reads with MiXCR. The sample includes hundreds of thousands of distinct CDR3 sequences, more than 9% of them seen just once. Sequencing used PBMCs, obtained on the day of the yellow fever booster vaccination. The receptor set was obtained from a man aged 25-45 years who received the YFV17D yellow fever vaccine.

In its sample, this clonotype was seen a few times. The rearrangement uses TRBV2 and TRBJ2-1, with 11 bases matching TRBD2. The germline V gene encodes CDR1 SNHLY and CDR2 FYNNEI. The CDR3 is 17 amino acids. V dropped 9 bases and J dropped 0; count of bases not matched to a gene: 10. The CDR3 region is CASTGTSGVSSYNEQFF. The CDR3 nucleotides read TGTGCCAGTACCGGGACTAGCGGCGTCAGCTCCTACAATGAGCAGTTCTTC.

CDR3 residues: CSAFAHTQYF. CDR3 nucleotides: TGCAGCGCCTTCGCACATACGCAGTATTTT. V usage is TRBV29-1 and J usage is TRBJ2-3; the D is unclear. The CDR3 totals 10 residues. V shed 7 bases and J shed 7 bases, with 9 bases lying between them. The germline CDR1 and CDR2 sequences are SQVTM and ANQGSEA.

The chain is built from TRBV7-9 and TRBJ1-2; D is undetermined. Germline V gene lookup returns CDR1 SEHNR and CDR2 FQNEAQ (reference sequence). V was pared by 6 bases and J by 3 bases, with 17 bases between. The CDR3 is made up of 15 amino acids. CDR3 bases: TGTGCCAGCAGTCAATCGTCGCGTCCCGACTATGGCTACACCTTC. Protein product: CASSQSSRPDYGYTF. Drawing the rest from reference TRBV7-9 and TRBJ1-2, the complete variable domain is DTGVSQNPRHKITKRGQNVTFRCDPISEHNRLYWYRQTLGQGPEFLTYFQNEAQLEKSRLLSDRFSAERPKGSFSTLEIQRTEQGDSAMYLCASSQSSRPDYGYTFGSGTRLTVV.

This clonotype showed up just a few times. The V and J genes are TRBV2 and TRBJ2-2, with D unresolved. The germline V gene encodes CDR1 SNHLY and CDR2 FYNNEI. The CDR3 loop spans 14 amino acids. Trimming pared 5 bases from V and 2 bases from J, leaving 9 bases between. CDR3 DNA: TGTGCCAGCAGTCCGATACAAAACACCGGGGAGCTGTTTTTT. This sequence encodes CASSPIQNTGELFF.

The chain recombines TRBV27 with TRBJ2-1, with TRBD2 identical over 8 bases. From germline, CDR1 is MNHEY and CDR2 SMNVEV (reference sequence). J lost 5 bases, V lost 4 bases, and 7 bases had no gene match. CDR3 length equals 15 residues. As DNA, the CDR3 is TGTGCCAGCAGTTCCCGAAGCGGGAGCCACAATGAGCAGTTCTTC. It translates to CASSSRSGSHNEQFF.

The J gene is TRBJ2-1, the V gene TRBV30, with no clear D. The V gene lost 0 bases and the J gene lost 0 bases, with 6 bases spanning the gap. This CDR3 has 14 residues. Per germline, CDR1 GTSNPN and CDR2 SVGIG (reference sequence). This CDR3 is CAWSVGSSYNEQFF. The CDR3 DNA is TGTGCCTGGAGTGTCGGAAGCTCCTACAATGAGCAGTTCTTC. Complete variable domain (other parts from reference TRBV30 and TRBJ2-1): SQTIHQWPATLVQPVGSPLSLECTVEGTSNPNLYWYRQAAGRGLQLLFYSVGIGQISSEVPQNLSASRPQDRQFILSSKKLLLSDSGFYLCAWSVGSSYNEQFFGPGTRLTVL.

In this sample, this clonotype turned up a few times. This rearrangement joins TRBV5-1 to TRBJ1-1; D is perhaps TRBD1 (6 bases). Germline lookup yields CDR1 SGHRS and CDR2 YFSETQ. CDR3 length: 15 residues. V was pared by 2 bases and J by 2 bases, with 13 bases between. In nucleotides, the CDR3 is TGCGCCAGCAGCTTACGGGGGGCGGAAAACACTGAAGCTTTCTTT. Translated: CASSLRGAENTEAFF.

In DNA, the CDR3 is TGCGCCACCTATGAATTAGGTACAGGGAACACCGGGGAGCTGTTTTTT. Its protein product is CATYELGTGNTGELFF. This chain links TRBV10-2 with TRBJ2-2; possible D gene TRBD1, 5 bases. Trimming stripped 10 bases from V and 1 base from J, with 19 bases between. Looked up from germline, CDR1 is WSHSY and CDR2 is SAAADI. The CDR3 is 16 residues long.

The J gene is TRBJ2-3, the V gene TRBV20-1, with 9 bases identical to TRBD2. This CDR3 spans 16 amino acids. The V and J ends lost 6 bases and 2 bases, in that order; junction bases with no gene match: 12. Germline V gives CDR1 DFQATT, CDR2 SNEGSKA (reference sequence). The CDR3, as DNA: TGCAGTGCACACCACCCTACTAGCGGGTACACAGATACGCAGTATTTT. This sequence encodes CSAHHPTSGYTDTQYF.

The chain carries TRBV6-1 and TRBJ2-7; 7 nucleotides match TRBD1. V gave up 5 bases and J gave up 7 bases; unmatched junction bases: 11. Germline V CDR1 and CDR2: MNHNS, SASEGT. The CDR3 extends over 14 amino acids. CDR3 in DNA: TGTGCCAGCAGTCCACGGGGACAGCTCGGGGAGCAGTACTTC. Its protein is CASSPRGQLGEQYF.

Here the CDR3 reads CSAARGGTEAFF. The CDR3 DNA is TGCAGTGCCGCTCGTGGGGGAACTGAAGCTTTCTTT. This chain uses TRBV20-1 with TRBJ1-1; tentatively, D is TRBD1 (5 bases). V shed 6 bases and J shed 5 bases, with 13 bases lying between them. Germline CDR1 and CDR2: DFQATT and SNEGSKA (reference sequence). This CDR3 comprises 12 residues.

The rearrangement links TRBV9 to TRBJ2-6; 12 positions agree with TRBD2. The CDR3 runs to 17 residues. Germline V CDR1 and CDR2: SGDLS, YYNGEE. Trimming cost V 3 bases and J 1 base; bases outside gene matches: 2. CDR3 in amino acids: CASSGLAGGSGANVLTF. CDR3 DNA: TGTGCCAGCAGCGGGCTAGCGGGAGGGTCTGGGGCCAACGTCCTGACTTTC. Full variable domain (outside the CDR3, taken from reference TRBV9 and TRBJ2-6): DSGVTQTPKHLITATGQRVTLRCSPRSGDLSVYWYQQSLDQGLQFLIQYYNGEERAKGNILERFSAQQFPDLHSELNLSSLELGDSALYFCASSGLAGGSGANVLTFGAGSRLTVL.

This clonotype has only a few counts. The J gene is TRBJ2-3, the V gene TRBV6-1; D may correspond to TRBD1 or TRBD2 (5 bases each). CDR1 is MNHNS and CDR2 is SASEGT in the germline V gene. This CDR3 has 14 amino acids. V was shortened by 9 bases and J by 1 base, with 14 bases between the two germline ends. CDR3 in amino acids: CASAGTQRTDTQYF. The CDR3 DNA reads TGTGCCAGTGCCGGGACGCAACGCACAGATACGCAGTATTTT.

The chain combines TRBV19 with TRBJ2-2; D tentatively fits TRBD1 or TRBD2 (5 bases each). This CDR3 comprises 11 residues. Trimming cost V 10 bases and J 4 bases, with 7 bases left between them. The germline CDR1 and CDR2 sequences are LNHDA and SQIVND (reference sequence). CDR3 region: CAMGTTGELFF. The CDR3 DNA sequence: TGTGCCATGGGGACCACCGGGGAGCTGTTTTTT.

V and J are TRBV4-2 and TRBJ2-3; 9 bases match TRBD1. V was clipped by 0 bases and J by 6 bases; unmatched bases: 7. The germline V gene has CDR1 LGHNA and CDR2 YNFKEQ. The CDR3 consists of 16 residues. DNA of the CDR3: TGTGCCAGCAGCCAAGATCGGGACAGGGTGGTGGATACGCAGTATTTT. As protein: CASSQDRDRVVDTQYF.

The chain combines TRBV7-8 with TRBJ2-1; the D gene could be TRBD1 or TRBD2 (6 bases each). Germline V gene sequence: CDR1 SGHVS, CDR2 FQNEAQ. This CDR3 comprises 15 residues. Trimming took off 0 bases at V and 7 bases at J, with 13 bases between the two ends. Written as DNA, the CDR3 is TGTGCCAGCAGCTTAGCGCAGTCGGGGGCGAATGAGCAGTTCTTC. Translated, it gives CASSLAQSGANEQFF.

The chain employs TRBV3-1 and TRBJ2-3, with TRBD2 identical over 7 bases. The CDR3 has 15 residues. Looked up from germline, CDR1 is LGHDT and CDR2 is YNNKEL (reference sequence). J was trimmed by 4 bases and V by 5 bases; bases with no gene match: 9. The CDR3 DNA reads TGTGCCAGCAGCTCTGGCGGGAGTAGCGCAGATACGCAGTATTTT. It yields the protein CASSSGGSSADTQYF.

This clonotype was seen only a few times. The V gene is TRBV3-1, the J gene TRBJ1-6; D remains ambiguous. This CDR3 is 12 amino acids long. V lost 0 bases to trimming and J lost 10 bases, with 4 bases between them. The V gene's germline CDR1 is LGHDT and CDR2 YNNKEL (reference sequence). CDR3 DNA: TGTGCCAGCAGCCAAGAGGGGTCACCCCTCCACTTT. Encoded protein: CASSQEGSPLHF.

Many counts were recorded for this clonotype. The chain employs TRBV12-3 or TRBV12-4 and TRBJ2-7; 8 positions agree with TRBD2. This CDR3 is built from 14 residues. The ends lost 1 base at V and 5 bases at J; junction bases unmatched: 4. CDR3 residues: CASSLGSGRDEQYF. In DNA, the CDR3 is TGTGCCAGCAGTTTAGGATCCGGGAGGGACGAGCAGTACTTC.

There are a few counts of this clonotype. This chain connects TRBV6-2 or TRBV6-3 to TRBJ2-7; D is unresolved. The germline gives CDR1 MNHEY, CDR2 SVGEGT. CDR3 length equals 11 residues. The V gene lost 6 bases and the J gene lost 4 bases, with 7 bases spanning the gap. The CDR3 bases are TGTGCCAGCAGCAACTTGTACGAGCAGTACTTC. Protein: CASSNLYEQYF.